The 19 T cell receptor beta chains below all came from one sample that was sequenced in a study of cytomegalovirus exposure and HLA in healthy donors. Produced via immunoSEQ multiplex PCR; TCRdb's table is partial and in-frame only. The sample lists approximately 160,000 clones, 85% to 90% occurring once. The sample comprised PBMCs. The origin of the receptors is a woman aged 18-35 years in good health and CMV-seropositive.

The V call is TRBV9, the J call TRBJ1-2, with D possibly TRBD1 on 5 matching bases. Germline CDR1 SGDLS, CDR2 YYNGEE. The CDR3 extends over 16 amino acids. V was clipped by 4 bases and J by 3 bases, with 19 bases between them. The CDR3 nucleotides are TGTGCCAGCAGCTTCGCCCAGGGAGGTCGGGACTATGGCTACACCTTC. Amino acid sequence: CASSFAQGGRDYGYTF.

The rearrangement joins TRBV28 to TRBJ2-7, with 9 bases matching TRBD2. Germline V gives CDR1 MDHEN, CDR2 SYDVKM. This CDR3 has 14 residues. V dropped 7 bases and J dropped 5; count of bases not matched to a gene: 9. The CDR3 is CASNYPGLADEQYF. The CDR3 nucleotides are TGTGCCAGCAACTACCCGGGACTAGCTGACGAGCAGTACTTC.

This chain joins TRBV5-6 and TRBJ2-2; D is uncertain. V dropped 1 base and J dropped 4 bases, with 11 bases sitting between them. This CDR3 is 15 amino acids long. The V gene's germline CDR1 is SGHDT and CDR2 YYEEEE. CDR3 sequence: CASSLLDPGTGELFF. As DNA, the CDR3 is TGTGCCAGCAGCTTGCTTGACCCGGGCACCGGGGAGCTGTTTTTT.

This chain uses TRBV5-4 with TRBJ2-7; 7 nucleotides align to TRBD1. V was pared by 5 bases and J by 1 base, with 6 bases of the junction left unmatched. From germline, CDR1 is SGHNT and CDR2 YYREEE (reference sequence). CDR3 length: 14 residues. DNA for the CDR3: TGTGCCAGCAGTAATACGGGACAGTCCTACGAGCAGTACTTC. Amino acids: CASSNTGQSYEQYF.

The CDR3 bases are TGCAGCGTTGATGGGGACAGCTCCTACGAGCAGTACTTC. Residues: CSVDGDSSYEQYF. The chain uses TRBV29-1 and TRBJ2-7; 7 nucleotides align to TRBD1. The CDR3 has 13 residues. Germline V CDR1 and CDR2: SQVTM, ANQGSEA. Trimming at V came to 3 bases and at J to 0 bases, leaving 2 bases not matched to a gene.

V gene TRBV7-2 combines with J gene TRBJ1-5; D possibly corresponds to TRBD1 (5 bases). The V end was cut by 3 bases, the J end by 0 bases, with 9 bases between. This CDR3 has 15 residues. CDR1 SGHTA and CDR2 FQGNSA come from the germline V gene. The CDR3 DNA follows: TGTGCCAGCAGCTTCTGGGGCAATAGCAATCAGCCCCAGCATTTT. It translates to CASSFWGNSNQPQHF.

The chain joins TRBV25-1 to TRBJ1-5, with D possibly being TRBD1 (6 bases). The CDR3 loop spans 14 amino acids. V was pared by 3 bases and J by 4 bases, with 10 bases between. Looked up from germline, CDR1 is MGHDK and CDR2 is SYGVNS. The CDR3 DNA reads as TGTGCCAGCAGTGATTACAGGGTAAATCAGCCCCAGCATTTT. This encodes CASSDYRVNQPQHF.

The chain couples TRBV9 to TRBJ2-7; D is unresolved. Germline-derived CDR1 and CDR2 are SGDLS and YYNGEE. The CDR3 loop spans 14 amino acids. V lost 7 bases to trimming and J lost 4 bases, with 18 bases between them. The CDR3 spells CASVVEPVFYEQYF. CDR3 bases: TGTGCCAGCGTCGTAGAACCGGTATTTTACGAGCAGTACTTC.

The rearrangement links TRBV19 to TRBJ2-7, with 9 bases that match TRBD1. This CDR3 spans 15 amino acids. In germline, CDR1 is LNHDA, CDR2 SQIVND (reference sequence). V trimming: 8 bases; J trimming: 4 bases; junction bases outside the gene matches: 12. The CDR3 DNA reads as TGTGCCAGTCGACAACAAGGGACAGGGCGATACGAGCAGTACTTC. Amino acids: CASRQQGTGRYEQYF.

The rearrangement links TRBV25-1 to TRBJ2-7, with 9 positions matching TRBD1. The CDR3 runs 15 residues. With V trimmed by 6 bases and J by 0 bases, 6 bases remained unmatched. Per germline, CDR1 MGHDK and CDR2 SYGVNS. The CDR3 region is CASRGTGRSSYEQYF. In nucleotides, the CDR3 is TGTGCCAGCAGGGGGACAGGGAGGAGCTCCTACGAGCAGTACTTC.

V gene TRBV27 combines with J gene TRBJ2-1; TRBD2 agrees at 7 bases. J lost 7 bases, V lost 5 bases, and 11 bases had no gene match. CDR3 length: 15 amino acids. CDR1 and CDR2 (germline): MNHEY, SMNVEV (reference sequence). This CDR3 reads CASSPLGGGLNEQFF. The CDR3 DNA follows: TGTGCCAGCAGTCCGCTTGGGGGAGGGCTAAATGAGCAGTTCTTC.

J is TRBJ2-7 and V is TRBV9; 12 bases map to TRBD2. The junction had 5 bases not matched to a gene; V was cut back by 4 bases and J by 3 bases. CDR3 length: 15 residues. The germline V gene has CDR1 SGDLS and CDR2 YYNGEE. CDR3 DNA: TGTGCCAGCAGCCCGGGGACTAGCGGGCACTACGAGCAGTACTTC. Translating it yields CASSPGTSGHYEQYF.

The rearrangement links TRBV2 to TRBJ2-7; D uncertain. The CDR3 totals 11 residues. The V and J ends lost 7 bases and 5 bases respectively, with 9 bases between them. CDR1 SNHLY and CDR2 FYNNEI come from the germline V gene. The CDR3 sequence: CASMGSNEQYF. For the CDR3, the DNA is TGTGCCAGCATGGGCAGCAACGAGCAGTACTTC.

V gene TRBV5-1 combines with J gene TRBJ2-1, with TRBD2 matching 9 bases. The length of the CDR3 is 14 residues. CDR1 and CDR2 (germline): SGHRS, YFSETQ. V shed 4 bases and J 10 bases; nucleotides not matched to a gene: 9. DNA of the CDR3: TGCGCCAGCAGCCCGGGACTAGCAGGAAAGGAGCAGTTCTTC. Translation: CASSPGLAGKEQFF.

V is TRBV5-4 and J is TRBJ2-1, with TRBD2 matching over 10 bases. This CDR3 spans 14 amino acids. Looked up from germline, CDR1 is SGHNT and CDR2 is YYREEE (reference sequence). V lost 1 base and J lost 5; bases outside the gene matches: 0. CDR3 coding DNA: TGTGCCAGCAGCTTGACTAGCGGGAACAATGAGCAGTTCTTC. Encoded protein: CASSLTSGNNEQFF.

The chain recombines TRBV7-8 with TRBJ1-5; TRBD1 might be the D (6 bases). V lost 1 base and J lost 3, with 10 bases in between. The V gene's germline CDR1 is SGHVS and CDR2 FQNEAQ. The CDR3 length is 15 residues. CDR3 residues: CASSLGGGTNQPQHF. The CDR3 coding sequence is TGTGCCAGCAGCTTAGGGGGGGGCACCAATCAGCCCCAGCATTTT. The complete variable domain, with remaining parts taken from reference TRBV7-8 and TRBJ1-5, reads GAGVSQSPRYKVAKRGQDVALRCDPISGHVSLFWYQQALGQGPEFLTYFQNEAQLDKSGLPSDRFFAERPEGSVSTLKIQRTQQEDSAVYLCASSLGGGTNQPQHFGDGTRLSIL.

The CDR3 bases are TGTGCCAGCAGCGGGATACACGGGATCTCCTACAATGAGCAGTTCTTC. Encoded protein: CASSGIHGISYNEQFF. This chain links TRBV9 with TRBJ2-1; weak D call: TRBD2 (5 bases). Germline values: CDR1 SGDLS, CDR2 YYNGEE. The CDR3 sequence is 16 residues long. V lost 3 bases, J lost 0 bases, and 13 bases lay in between.

This chain uses TRBV11-2 with TRBJ1-1, with no clear D. CDR1 SGHAT and CDR2 FQNNGV come from the germline V gene. Trimming removed 1 base from V and 1 base from J, with 7 bases in between. This CDR3 comprises 14 residues. The CDR3 sequence is CASSLVWRNTEAFF. CDR3 DNA: TGTGCCAGCAGCTTAGTTTGGAGGAACACTGAAGCTTTCTTT.

The chain's CDR3 is CASSPVDRGYYEQYF. The CDR3 nucleotides are TGTGCCAGCAGTCCGGTAGACAGGGGGTACTACGAGCAGTACTTC. The chain joins TRBV25-1 to TRBJ2-7, with 9 nucleotides matching TRBD1. Germline V gene sequence: CDR1 MGHDK, CDR2 SYGVNS. The CDR3 contains 15 residues. Losses at the gene ends were 5 bases for V and 3 bases for J; bases not matched to a gene: 8.